The 5 T cell receptor beta chains below all came from one sample that was sequenced in a study of OX40 agonist ivuxolimab in advanced cancers. This table comes from immunoSEQ multiplex PCR, and its TCRdb copy is limited to in-frame clones, with some not included. The repertoire holds under 90,000 clones, with around 92% as singletons. The sample here was CD4+ or CD8+ T cells sorted from blood, taken in a trial of the OX40 agonist ivuxolimab. Receptor source: an adult with an advanced solid tumor such as melanoma, head and neck, liver or kidney cancer.

The chain uses TRBV7-9 and TRBJ2-7, with TRBD1 matching over 8 bases. The CDR3 runs 13 residues. Trimming at V came to 5 bases and at J to 3 bases, leaving 3 bases not matched to a gene. Germline V gene data show CDR1 as SEHNR and CDR2 as FQNEAQ (reference sequence). The CDR3 loop reads CASSLDRGYEQYF. CDR3 bases: TGTGCCAGCAGCCTTGACAGGGGCTACGAGCAGTACTTC.

The chain has TRBV5-8 and TRBJ2-5; D is unclear. V was trimmed by 6 bases and J by 2 bases, leaving 17 bases between them. Germline values: CDR1 SGHTS, CDR2 YDEGEE. The CDR3 extends over 15 amino acids. The CDR3 coding sequence is TGTGCCAGCATCCTAAGAGTTTGGGATCAAGAGACCCAGTACTTC. Amino acids: CASILRVWDQETQYF. Complete variable domain (other parts from reference TRBV5-8 and TRBJ2-5): EAGVTQSPTHLIKTRGQQATLRCSPISGHTSVYWYQQALGLGLQFLLWYDEGEERNRGNFPPRFSGRQFPNYSSELNVNALELEDSALYLCASILRVWDQETQYFGPGTRLLVL.

V is TRBV7-2 and J is TRBJ2-3; D is perhaps TRBD2 (6 bases). Trimming pared 3 bases from V and 3 bases from J, leaving 19 bases between. The V gene's germline CDR1 is SGHTA and CDR2 FQGNSA. The CDR3 sequence is 17 residues long. CDR3 sequence (DNA): TGTGCCAGCAGCTTCTATAGCGGCACCCTTGGAACAGATACGCAGTATTTT. This gives the protein CASSFYSGTLGTDTQYF.

V and J are TRBV27 and TRBJ1-4, with no clear D. Trimming removed 3 bases at V and 8 bases at J, with 10 bases between. The CDR3 is 13 amino acids. Germline CDR1 reads MNHEY; CDR2 reads SMNVEV (reference sequence). CDR3 nucleotide sequence: TGTGCCAGCAGTTTCCCCGGTGGGGAAAAACTGTTTTTT. Protein product: CASSFPGGEKLFF.

The chain couples TRBV5-5 to TRBJ2-2; maybe TRBD2 (6 bases). Trimming took 8 bases from V and 5 from J, leaving 19 bases between them. The CDR3 contains 15 residues. From germline, CDR1 is SGHKS and CDR2 YYEKEE (reference sequence). In DNA form, the CDR3 reads TGTGCCAGATCGGTCGGAGGGGTGTGGACCGGGGAGCTGTTTTTT. Its protein is CARSVGGVWTGELFF.